This is a list of T cell receptor beta chains from one sample in a study of blood T cell repertoires in COVID-19. Measured with immunoSEQ multiplex PCR; TCRdb has only the in-frame clones, and not every one. The table records 350,000 to 400,000 clones, 88% of them present only once. Specimen: PBMCs or T cells enriched from blood (not recorded which). Source of these receptors: a woman aged 18-29 years who had recovered from COVID-19. The CDR3 runs from the conserved cysteine through the conserved F or W. Fields, in order: D gene, clone size, J gene, V gene, CDR3 length, CDR3 protein, CDR3 DNA. A D gene is named only where the DNA matches it firmly. For some rows the clone size is stated as once, few or many, or as a class when expanded; others skip it.

.	.	TRBJ1-2	TRBV28	14	CASSSGTPSYGYTF	TGTGCCAGCAGTTCCGGGACACCTTCCTATGGCTACACCTTC
TRBD1	.	TRBJ2-7	TRBV11-2	14	CASSSGQDSYEQYF	TGTGCCAGCAGCTCTGGACAGGACTCCTACGAGCAGTACTTC
.	.	TRBJ2-1	TRBV12-3/TRBV12-4	12	CATTSGQREQFF	TGTGCCACCACTTCAGGCCAACGGGAGCAGTTCTTC
.	.	TRBJ1-6	TRBV9	13	CASSVSYNSPLHF	TGTGCCAGCAGCGTTAGCTATAATTCACCCCTCCACTTT
TRBD1	few	TRBJ1-4	TRBV28	15	CASNGIGQGEEKLFF	TGTGCCAGCAACGGGATTGGACAGGGTGAAGAAAAACTGTTTTTT
TRBD1	once	TRBJ1-5	TRBV2	14	CASRKDRGNQPQHF	TGTGCCAGCAGAAAGGACAGGGGGAATCAGCCCCAGCATTTT
.	once	TRBJ1-3	TRBV5-1	15	CASSLAGSSGNTIYF	TGCGCCAGCAGCTTGGCCGGGAGCTCTGGAAACACCATATATTTT
TRBD1	.	TRBJ1-5	TRBV23-1	14	CASRRQGSNQPQHF	TGCGCCAGCAGGCGACAGGGGTCCAATCAGCCCCAGCATTTT
.	.	TRBJ2-7	TRBV6-5	15	CASSYSGGSPYEQYF	TGTGCCAGCAGTTACTCGGGGGGAAGCCCCTACGAGCAGTACTTC
.	.	TRBJ1-1	TRBV9	13	CASSVAGITEAFF	TGTGCCAGCAGCGTAGCAGGGATCACTGAAGCTTTCTTT
.	.	TRBJ2-1	TRBV5-1	14	CASSVSETYNEQFF	TGCGCCAGCAGCGTGAGCGAAACCTACAATGAGCAGTTCTTC
TRBD1	once	TRBJ1-5	TRBV25-1	14	CASSAGGGNQPQHF	TGTGCCAGCAGCGCAGGGGGTGGCAATCAGCCCCAGCATTTT
TRBD1	.	TRBJ1-5	TRBV11-2	19	CASSLRERAPPDRAKPQHF	TGTGCCAGCAGCTTAAGGGAGCGGGCCCCCCCGGACAGGGCAAAGCCCCAGCATTTT
.	.	TRBJ1-2	TRBV18	13	CASSGGAGYGYTF	TGTGCCAGCTCAGGAGGAGCCGGATATGGCTACACCTTC
.	.	TRBJ1-3	TRBV18	17	CASSLNGVSDSGNTIYF	TGTGCCAGCTCGCTGAACGGGGTCAGCGACTCTGGAAACACCATATATTTT
TRBD2	.	TRBJ2-5	TRBV30	15	CARGASGGSQETQYF	TGTGCCCGGGGGGCTAGCGGGGGGTCCCAAGAGACCCAGTACTTC
.	.	TRBJ1-2	TRBV12-3/TRBV12-4	13	CASSFGPGEGYTF	TGTGCCAGCAGTTTTGGGCCAGGGGAAGGCTACACCTTC
.	.	TRBJ1-5	TRBV4-1	11	CASSPLRPQHF	TGCGCCAGCAGCCCCCTTCGTCCCCAGCATTTT
.	.	TRBJ2-7	TRBV4-1	15	CASSHVTTGGYEQYF	TGCGCCAGCAGCCACGTTACCACGGGTGGTTACGAGCAGTACTTC
.	once	TRBJ1-3	TRBV10-3	15	CAIKGQSVSGNTIYF	TGTGCCATCAAGGGGCAGTCAGTCTCTGGAAACACCATATATTTT
TRBD1	.	TRBJ2-5	TRBV5-4	15	CASSNPQGMKETQYF	TGTGCCAGCAGCAACCCACAGGGGATGAAGGAGACCCAGTACTTC
TRBD1	.	TRBJ1-1	TRBV25-1	15	CASSENFGQGARAFF	TGTGCCAGCAGTGAAAATTTCGGACAGGGGGCGAGAGCTTTCTTT
TRBD1	.	TRBJ1-2	TRBV30	14	CAWSRDRGHVGYTF	TGTGCCTGGTCCCGGGACAGGGGGCATGTTGGCTACACCTTC
TRBD1	.	TRBJ1-1	TRBV18	15	CASSVEGTGATEAFF	TGTGCCAGCTCAGTAGAAGGGACAGGGGCAACTGAAGCTTTCTTT
.	.	TRBJ1-6	TRBV27	16	CASSYNPVRSNFPLHF	TGTGCCAGCAGTTATAACCCCGTCAGGTCAAATTTCCCCCTCCACTTT
TRBD2	.	TRBJ2-7	TRBV7-9	15	CASSLGGLGAYEQYF	TGTGCCAGCAGCTTAGGGGGACTAGGAGCCTACGAGCAGTACTTC
TRBD1	.	TRBJ1-5	TRBV19	15	CASSIVGQGSQPQHF	TGTGCCAGTAGTATTGTGGGACAGGGTAGTCAGCCCCAGCATTTT
.	.	TRBJ2-7	TRBV27	13	CASSLGRDYEQYF	TGTGCCAGCAGTTTAGGGCGGGATTACGAGCAGTACTTC
TRBD1	.	TRBJ1-2	TRBV6-5	14	CASTFGTGGYGYTF	TGTGCCAGCACCTTTGGGACAGGGGGCTATGGCTACACCTTC
.	.	TRBJ2-1	TRBV4-2	14	CASSQVEANNEQFF	TGTGCCAGCAGCCAAGTTGAAGCCAACAATGAGCAGTTCTTC
.	.	TRBJ1-3	TRBV3-1/TRBV3-2	14	CASRQGTFGNTIYF	TGTGCCAGCAGACAAGGGACTTTTGGAAACACCATATATTTT
TRBD1	.	TRBJ2-5	TRBV2	14	CASRWDRGRETQYF	TGTGCCAGCAGATGGGACAGGGGCCGGGAGACCCAGTACTTC
.	.	TRBJ1-2	TRBV6-1	14	CASSEEIALGGYTF	TGTGCCAGCAGTGAAGAAATAGCCCTTGGGGGCTACACCTTC
TRBD2	.	TRBJ2-1	TRBV20-1	11	CSVDRGVGQFF	TGCAGTGTCGACCGGGGGGTGGGGCAGTTCTTC
TRBD1	.	TRBJ2-1	TRBV28	18	CASTLRRGPLPLYNEQFF	TGTGCCAGCACTTTACGCAGGGGGCCGCTCCCTCTATACAATGAGCAGTTCTTC
.	.	TRBJ2-7	TRBV6-4	13	CASSEVGGTEQYF	TGTGCCAGCAGTGAAGTGGGGGGAACCGAGCAGTACTTC
.	.	TRBJ1-1	TRBV5-1	14	CASSQLSGVSEAFF	TGCGCCAGCAGCCAACTTTCTGGAGTTTCTGAAGCTTTCTTT
.	.	TRBJ1-3	TRBV4-3	16	CASSQAKTSSGNTIYF	TGCGCCAGCAGCCAAGCTAAGACAAGCTCTGGAAACACCATATATTTT
.	.	TRBJ1-5	TRBV7-3	14	CASSPGFGNQPQHF	TGTGCCAGCAGCCCAGGGTTTGGCAATCAGCCCCAGCATTTT
.	.	TRBJ1-1	TRBV6-5	14	CASSRTGAGPEAFF	TGTGCCAGCAGTAGAACGGGAGCCGGCCCTGAAGCTTTCTTT
TRBD2	once	TRBJ2-5	TRBV5-6	15	CASSSWTSGEETQYF	TGTGCCAGCAGCTCCTGGACTAGCGGCGAAGAGACCCAGTACTTC
TRBD1	.	TRBJ1-5	TRBV18	16	CASSPTTGAPGVAQHF	TGTGCCAGCTCACCGACGACAGGGGCCCCAGGTGTGGCCCAGCATTTT
TRBD1	.	TRBJ1-5	TRBV10-3	14	CAISVEGAGQPQHF	TGTGCCATCAGTGTTGAGGGGGCTGGTCAGCCCCAGCATTTT
.	.	TRBJ2-7	TRBV6-5	15	CASSYSYESSYEQYF	TGTGCCAGCAGTTACTCGTATGAGAGCTCCTACGAGCAGTACTTC
.	once	TRBJ2-1	TRBV5-4	14	CASRPNRGGNEQFF	TGTGCCAGCAGGCCAAACAGGGGGGGCAATGAGCAGTTCTTC
TRBD1	.	TRBJ1-3	TRBV25-1	14	CASSDAGGGNTIYF	TGTGCCAGCAGTGATGCAGGGGGCGGAAACACCATATATTTT